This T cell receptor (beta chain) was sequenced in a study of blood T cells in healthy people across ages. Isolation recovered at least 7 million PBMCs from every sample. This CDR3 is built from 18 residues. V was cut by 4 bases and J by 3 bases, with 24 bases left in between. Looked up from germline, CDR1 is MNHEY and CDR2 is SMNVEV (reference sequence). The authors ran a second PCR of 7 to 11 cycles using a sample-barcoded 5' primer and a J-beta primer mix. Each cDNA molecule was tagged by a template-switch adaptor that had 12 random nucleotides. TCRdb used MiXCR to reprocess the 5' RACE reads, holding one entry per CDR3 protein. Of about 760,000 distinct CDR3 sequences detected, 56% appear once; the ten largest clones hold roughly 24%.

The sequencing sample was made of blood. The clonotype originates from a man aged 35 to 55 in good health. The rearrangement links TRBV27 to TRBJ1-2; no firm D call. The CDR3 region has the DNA TGTGCCAGCAGTTCCCTAGCGGCTATATCCGAGGTGGACTATGGCTACACCTTC. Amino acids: CASSSLAAISEVDYGYTF.